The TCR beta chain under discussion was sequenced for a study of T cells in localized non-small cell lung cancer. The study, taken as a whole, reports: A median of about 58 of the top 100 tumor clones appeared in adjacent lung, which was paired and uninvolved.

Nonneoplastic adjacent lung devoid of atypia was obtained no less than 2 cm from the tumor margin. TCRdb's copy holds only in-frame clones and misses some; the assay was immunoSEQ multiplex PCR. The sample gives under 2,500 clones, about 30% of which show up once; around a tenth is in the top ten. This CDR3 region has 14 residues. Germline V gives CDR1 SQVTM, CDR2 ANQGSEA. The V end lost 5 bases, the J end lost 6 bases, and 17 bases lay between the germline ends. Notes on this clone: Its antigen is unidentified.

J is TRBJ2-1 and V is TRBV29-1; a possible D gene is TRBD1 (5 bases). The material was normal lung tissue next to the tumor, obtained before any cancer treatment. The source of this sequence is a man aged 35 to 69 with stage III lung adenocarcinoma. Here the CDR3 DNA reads TGCAGCGTTTTACAGGACCCGGCAGGCAATGAGCAGTTCTTC. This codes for CSVLQDPAGNEQFF.